This entry lists 19 T cell receptor beta chains sequenced from one sample in a study of shared clonotypes between healthy human individuals. Sequencing used immunoSEQ multiplex PCR; TCRdb keeps in-frame clones, though not all of them. This table has some 2,000,000 clones, around 95% appearing once. The sample comprised naive CD4+ T cells sorted from blood. Subset in this sample: CD45RA+ positively selected. The receptors were gathered from a man aged 18 to 30 in good health.

This clone was observed a single time. The gene calls are TRBV15 and TRBJ2-7; a weak D match, TRBD2 (7 bases). Germline V CDR1 and CDR2: LNHNV, YYDKDF (reference sequence). There are 16 residues in the CDR3. Trimming removed 5 bases at V and 0 bases at J, with 17 bases between. Here the CDR3 reads CATSPGGSRDSYEQYF. The CDR3 DNA sequence: TGTGCCACCAGCCCGGGGGGCAGTAGGGACTCCTACGAGCAGTACTTC.

This clone was observed a few times. The J gene is TRBJ2-2, the V gene TRBV25-1; D remains unclear. The CDR3 contains 12 residues. V lost 8 bases and J 5 bases, leaving 9 bases between the germline ends. The germline gives CDR1 MGHDK, CDR2 SYGVNS. The CDR3 region has the DNA TGTGCCAGCTTCGAAAGGACCGGGGAGCTGTTTTTT. It is translated as CASFERTGELFF.

The chain uses TRBV5-4 and TRBJ1-6; tentatively, D is TRBD1 (6 bases). The germline gives CDR1 SGHNT, CDR2 YYREEE (reference sequence). V was clipped by 2 bases and J by 3 bases, with 9 bases between them. The CDR3 runs to 15 residues. The CDR3 is CASSFPDSYNSPLHF. Written as DNA, the CDR3 is TGTGCCAGCAGCTTCCCGGACAGCTATAATTCACCCCTCCACTTT.

Turning to this clone: The identical CDR3 is also encoded by other nucleotide sequences in the sample. The chain carries TRBV5-1 and TRBJ1-4; 7 positions agree with TRBD1. The V gene end was trimmed by 4 bases and the J gene end by 2 bases; junction bases not matched to a gene: 2. The V gene's germline CDR1 is SGHRS and CDR2 YFSETQ. There are 14 residues in the CDR3. The CDR3: CASSPGGTNEKLFF. DNA of the CDR3: TGCGCCAGCAGCCCAGGGGGTACTAATGAAAAACTGTTTTTT.

The chain carries TRBV18 and TRBJ2-3, with D uncertain. Trimming took off 3 bases at V and 2 bases at J, with 15 bases between the two ends. Germline CDR1 is KGHSH and CDR2 is LQKENI. The CDR3 has 16 residues. The CDR3 region is CASSPLVSRFTDTQYF. The CDR3 nucleotides are TGTGCCAGCTCACCCCTCGTCTCGCGGTTCACAGATACGCAGTATTTT.

This chain links TRBV7-2 with TRBJ2-7, with D tentatively TRBD2 (5 bases). The V and J ends lost 5 bases and 3 bases respectively, with 17 bases between them. Germline V CDR1 and CDR2: SGHTA, FQGNSA. The CDR3 length is 15 residues. The CDR3 spells CASSLTRLGFYEQYF. CDR3 nucleotides: TGTGCCAGCAGCCTAACTAGGTTGGGGTTCTACGAGCAGTACTTC.

The chain carries TRBV6-1 and TRBJ2-5; D tentatively fits TRBD1 or TRBD2 (5 bases each). V lost 0 bases to trimming and J lost 7 bases, with 18 bases between them. The CDR3 contains 16 residues. Germline V CDR1 and CDR2: MNHNS, SASEGT. Here the CDR3 DNA reads TGTGCCAGCAGTGAAGCCCATGGGGGTTTAGGTGGGACCCAGTACTTC. This gives the protein CASSEAHGGLGGTQYF.

The V gene is TRBV19, the J gene TRBJ2-3; 12 bases are a match to TRBD2. Germline lookup yields CDR1 LNHDA and CDR2 SQIVND (reference sequence). This CDR3 spans 17 amino acids. V was clipped by 10 bases and J by 0 bases; unmatched bases: 11. CDR3 protein: CATRETSGGYSTDTQYF. CDR3 nucleotides: TGTGCCACTAGAGAGACTAGCGGGGGTTACAGCACAGATACGCAGTATTTT.

Regarding this clone: Other DNA sequences from this sample encode an identical CDR3 as well. The rearrangement links TRBV14 to TRBJ2-7; D unresolved. The V and J ends lost 6 bases and 2 bases respectively, with 5 bases between them. The CDR3 totals 11 residues. Germline CDR1 is SGHDN and CDR2 is FVKESK. CDR3 sequence (DNA): TGTGCCAGCAGTCACACCTACGAGCAGTACTTC. As protein: CASSHTYEQYF.

The chain couples TRBV10-3 to TRBJ1-5, with D unresolved. CDR1 is ENHRY and CDR2 is SYGVKD in the germline V gene. The CDR3 is 13 amino acids. The V gene lost 6 bases and the J gene lost 4 bases, with 10 bases spanning the gap. CDR3 nucleotides: TGTGCCATCAGGATCGAAGAGAATCAGCCCCAGCATTTT. As protein: CAIRIEENQPQHF.

V usage is TRBV27 and J usage is TRBJ2-7; 7 bases match TRBD1. The V and J ends lost 3 bases and 3 bases, in that order; junction bases with no gene match: 8. The CDR3 spans 15 residues. Germline V gene sequence: CDR1 MNHEY, CDR2 SMNVEV (reference sequence). The DNA for the CDR3 is TGTGCCAGCAGTTTGGCGATACAGGGGAACTACGAGCAGTACTTC. Residues: CASSLAIQGNYEQYF.

The J gene is TRBJ2-3, the V gene TRBV30; D may match TRBD1 or TRBD2 (7 bases each). Looked up from germline, CDR1 is GTSNPN and CDR2 is SVGIG (reference sequence). The CDR3 runs to 14 residues. V was clipped by 2 bases and J by 5 bases, with 14 bases between them. In DNA form, the CDR3 reads TGTGCCTGGAGTCCAGGGGGGGGGTTAGATACGCAGTATTTT. As protein: CAWSPGGGLDTQYF.

This clone has a single count. This chain links TRBV7-2 with TRBJ2-1, with 12 bases aligning to TRBD2. J gave up 7 bases and V 0 bases, and 10 bases lay outside the gene matches. Per the germline V gene, CDR1 is SGHTA and CDR2 is FQGNSA. This CDR3 is 18 amino acids long. CDR3 sequence reads: CASSLAASSGRAGNEQFF. DNA for the CDR3: TGTGCCAGCAGCTTAGCGGCATCTAGCGGGAGGGCCGGTAATGAGCAGTTCTTC.

The sample holds one count of this clone. The V gene is TRBV7-8, the J gene TRBJ2-3, with TRBD2 as a possible D gene (6 bases). Germline-derived CDR1 and CDR2 are SGHVS and FQNEAQ. Trimming cost V 5 bases and J 2 bases, with 14 bases left between them. The CDR3 is made up of 15 amino acids. DNA for the CDR3: TGTGCCAGCAGCCCCACCGGGACTCACACAGATACGCAGTATTTT. It encodes CASSPTGTHTDTQYF. The full variable domain, its missing parts supplied by reference TRBV7-8 and TRBJ2-3, is GAGVSQSPRYKVAKRGQDVALRCDPISGHVSLFWYQQALGQGPEFLTYFQNEAQLDKSGLPSDRFFAERPEGSVSTLKIQRTQQEDSAVYLCASSPTGTHTDTQYFGPGTRLTVL.

The chain is built from TRBV25-1 and TRBJ1-1; TRBD1 agrees at 8 bases. J was trimmed by 6 bases and V by 1 base; bases with no gene match: 7. The germline V gene has CDR1 MGHDK and CDR2 SYGVNS. This CDR3 comprises 15 residues. The CDR3 reads CASSESILQGAEAFF. The CDR3 DNA reads as TGTGCCAGCAGTGAATCTATTTTACAGGGGGCTGAAGCTTTCTTT. The whole variable domain, remainder taken from reference TRBV25-1 and TRBJ1-1, is EADIYQTPRYLVIGTGKKITLECSQTMGHDKMYWYQQDPGMELHLIHYSYGVNSTEKGDLSSESTVSRIRTEHFPLTLESARPSHTSQYLCASSESILQGAEAFFGQGTRLTVV.

The rearrangement links TRBV11-3 to TRBJ2-7; the D call may be TRBD1 or TRBD2 (7 bases each). Germline assignment: CDR1 SGHNT and CDR2 YENEEA. V lost 5 bases and J lost 6, with 23 bases in between. The CDR3 runs to 16 residues. This CDR3 is CASSPGGSGGWGEQYF. CDR3 DNA sequence: TGTGCCAGCAGCCCGGGGGGCTCAGGGGGATGGGGCGAGCAGTACTTC.

V is TRBV28 and J is TRBJ2-7; D gene uncertain. V was clipped by 8 bases and J by 0 bases, with 14 bases between them. Germline V CDR1 and CDR2: MDHEN, SYDVKM. This CDR3 has 14 residues. The CDR3 loop reads CASGVQSNSYEQYF. The CDR3 DNA sequence: TGTGCCAGCGGGGTTCAAAGTAACTCCTACGAGCAGTACTTC.

The chain couples TRBV11-2 to TRBJ1-1; 7 bases align to TRBD1. Trimming removed 5 bases from V and 1 base from J; junction bases left unmatched: 10. Germline V gene sequence: CDR1 SGHAT, CDR2 FQNNGV. The CDR3 covers 16 residues. The CDR3 here is CASSPGGTGANTEAFF. The CDR3 DNA reads TGTGCCAGCAGCCCAGGGGGGACGGGGGCGAACACTGAAGCTTTCTTT.

V usage is TRBV28 and J usage is TRBJ2-2; D uncertain. The CDR3 loop spans 13 amino acids. V lost 5 bases, J lost 5 bases, and 9 bases lay in between. Germline lookup yields CDR1 MDHEN and CDR2 SYDVKM. The CDR3 here is CASSESNTGELFF. Here the CDR3 DNA reads TGTGCCAGCAGTGAAAGTAATACCGGGGAGCTGTTTTTT.